This record covers a single TCR beta chain. Original processing methods: Reference gene primer amplification yielded estimated nucleated cell counts. Using immunoSEQ multiplex PCR, the repertoire was profiled, and TCRdb retains in-frame clones only, with some absent. That table gives V, J and clone size, and the DNA gave D and trimming. The sample shows about 80,000 clones, approximately 88% of them seen only once. Germline V gene data show CDR1 as LNHDA and CDR2 as SQIVND (reference sequence). This CDR3 is 14 amino acids long. Trimming pared 10 bases from V and 0 bases from J, leaving 10 bases between. The data were obtained in a study of blood T cell repertoires in COVID-19.

This clonotype was obtained from a woman over 75 with acute or convalescent COVID-19. The V gene is TRBV19, the J gene TRBJ2-6; a possible D gene is TRBD1 (6 bases). Sequencing was done on a sample of peripheral blood. In DNA, the CDR3 is TGTGCCACCAGGACAGTCTCTGGGGCCAACGTCCTGACTTTC. Its protein is CATRTVSGANVLTF.